This T cell receptor (beta chain) was obtained from a study of Graves' ophthalmopathy and Graves' hyperthyroidism. TCR beta CDR3 regions were amplified from RNA transcripts. Investigators did first-round RT-PCR with HTBI primers, then second-round multiplex PCR. TCRdb ran MiXCR on the multiplex PCR reads and lists one entry per CDR3 protein. Of almost 400,000 distinct CDR3 sequences in the sample, around 17% were seen once. Per the germline V gene, CDR1 is LNHDA and CDR2 is SQIVND (reference sequence). V was cut by 3 bases and J by 0 bases, with 15 bases left in between. The CDR3 spans 16 residues. This clonotype was counted ten times or more.

This TCR was sampled from a woman between 18 and 30 years old with Graves' ophthalmopathy. The chain joins TRBV19 to TRBJ2-7; either TRBD1 or TRBD2 may fit D (6 bases each). Material: peripheral blood. CDR3 DNA: TGTGCCAGTAGTATCGGGACACGGGACTTCTCCTACGAGCAGTACTTC. Translated: CASSIGTRDFSYEQYF.